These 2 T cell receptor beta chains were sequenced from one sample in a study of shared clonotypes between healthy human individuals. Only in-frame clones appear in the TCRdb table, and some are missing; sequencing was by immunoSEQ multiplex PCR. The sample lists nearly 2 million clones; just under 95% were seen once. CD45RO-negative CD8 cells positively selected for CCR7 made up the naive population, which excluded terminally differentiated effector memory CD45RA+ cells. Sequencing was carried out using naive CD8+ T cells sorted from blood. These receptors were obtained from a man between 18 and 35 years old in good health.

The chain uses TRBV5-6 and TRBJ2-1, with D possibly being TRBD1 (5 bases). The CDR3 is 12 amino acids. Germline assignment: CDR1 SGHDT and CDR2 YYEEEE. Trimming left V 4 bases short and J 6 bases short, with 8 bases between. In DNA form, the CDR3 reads TGTGCCAGCAGCCCAGGGTCCAATGAGCAGTTCTTC. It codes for CASSPGSNEQFF.

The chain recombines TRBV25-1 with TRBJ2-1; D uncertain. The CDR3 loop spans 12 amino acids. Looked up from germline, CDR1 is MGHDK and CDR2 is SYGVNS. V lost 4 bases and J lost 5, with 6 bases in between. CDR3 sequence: CASSVMDNEQFF. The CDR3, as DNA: TGTGCCAGCAGTGTGATGGACAATGAGCAGTTCTTC.